This T cell receptor (beta chain) came from a study of Graves' ophthalmopathy and Graves' hyperthyroidism. Turning to the study itself: Specimen type is peripheral blood, obtained at initial diagnosis before any treatment.

Regarding this clonotype: Relative to the germline gene, one junction end is altered; a read error may explain this.

Germline-derived CDR1 and CDR2 are WSHSY and SAAADI. The CDR3 runs 13 residues. As the template, RNA transcripts were used to amplify TCR beta CDR3 regions. In the first round, RT-PCR was carried out with HTBI primers, and a multiplex PCR formed the second round. Each CDR3 protein gets one entry after TCRdb re-called the multiplex PCR reads with MiXCR. The table lists 240,000 or so distinct CDR3 sequences, 45% of them singletons, with about 45% in the top ten. Physicians reached a diagnosis by relying on clinical symptoms, serum thyroxine, TRAb, thyroid ultrasound and orbital computed tomography. The TCR originated in an adult man with Graves' ophthalmopathy. The chain combines TRBV10-2 with TRBJ2-7, with 7 bases identical to TRBD1. What was sequenced was peripheral blood. In nucleotides, the CDR3 is TGTGCCAGCAGTTTACCCAGGGGGACCGAGCAGTACTTC. This gives the protein CASSLPRGTEQYF.